This TCR beta chain was captured in a study of CD8 T cells in ankylosing spondylitis. Molecular-barcoded quantitative 5'-RACE produced these TCR beta libraries. TCRdb passed the 5' RACE reads through MiXCR, listing each CDR3 protein once. The profile shows roughly 130,000 distinct CDR3 sequences, more than 6.5% of them singletons. The sample holds many counts of this clonotype. Its matching antigen is unknown. The ends were cut back, 5 bases at V and 5 bases at J, with 4 bases in the middle. The CDR3 has 10 amino acids. Germline assignment: CDR1 DFQATT and CDR2 SNEGSKA (reference sequence). Study-wide points: Prior work had noted some motif variants in reactive arthritis blood and synovial fluid. Seemingly distinctive of ankylosing spondylitis blood was a TCR beta motif formed by eight highly homologous variants. Significant enrichment of disease-linked clones was reportedly seen in matched ankylosing spondylitis synovial fluid.

The TCR was taken from a male donor with ankylosing spondylitis or in good health (not recorded which). Sample: blood, either unsorted or a sorted T cell fraction (not recorded which). V is TRBV20-1 and J is TRBJ1-5; D ambiguous. CDR3 in DNA: TGCAGTGCTGGATATCAGCCCCAGCATTTT. It translates to CSAGYQPQHF.